One and the same sample provided the 5 T cell receptor beta chains below, sequenced in a study of CXCR3-negative and CXCR3-positive naive CD8 T cells. Libraries were UMI-labeled 5' RACE TRB cDNA. TCRdb re-called the 5' RACE reads, yielding one record per CDR3 amino acid sequence without DNA. Here the sample table reports around 56,000 distinct CDR3 sequences. The sequenced sample consisted of naive CXCR3- CD8+ T cells from blood. Regarding subset: CD45RO-CCR7+CD27+CD95- naive CD8+ T cells lacking CXCR3 (TNR3-). The source is a human donor in good health. Some clones in this sample may be carry-over from other donors' samples.

This rearrangement joins TRBV29-1 to TRBJ2-1; TCRdb outputs TRBD1, but without DNA this stays unchecked. The CDR3 runs to 15 residues. CDR1 is SQVTM and CDR2 is ANQGSEA in the germline V gene. CDR3 amino acids: CSVEADTNLYNEQFF.

The rearrangement uses TRBV20-1 and TRBJ2-7. CDR1 DFQATT and CDR2 SNEGSKA come from the germline V gene (reference sequence). This CDR3 spans 13 amino acids. The CDR3 loop is CSARGEPIDEQYF.

The rearrangement links TRBV4-3 to TRBJ2-1; as DNA is missing, the TRBD1 call by TCRdb cannot be tested. The germline V gene has CDR1 LGHNA and CDR2 YSLEER. This CDR3 region has 16 residues. CDR3 sequence reads: CASSQDRDTLYNEQFF.

The J gene is TRBJ2-2, the V gene TRBV29-1. Germline V gene data show CDR1 as SQVTM and CDR2 as ANQGSEA. The CDR3 has 13 residues. This CDR3 reads CSVERRPTGELFF.

CDR3 protein: CASTFGVPGADTQYF. The V call is TRBV27, the J call TRBJ2-3; absent DNA, TCRdb's TRBD1 call cannot be checked. The CDR3 has 15 residues. Germline loops: CDR1 MNHEY, CDR2 SMNVEV (reference sequence).